The clone carrying this T cell receptor (beta chain) was observed a few times. Its antigen is still unknown. The CDR3 contains 16 residues. Germline V gives CDR1 KGHSH, CDR2 LQKENI. V was shortened by 6 bases and J by 2 bases, with 17 bases between the two germline ends. Libraries were prepared by immunoSEQ multiplex PCR; TCRdb keeps only in-frame clonotypes and omits some of them. The repertoire has 90,000 to 150,000 clones, 88% of them found once; the top ten carry about 6%. The sample is drawn from a study of cytomegalovirus exposure and HLA in healthy donors. For the study at large: Both the 120 validation repertoires and the roughly 640 first-cohort repertoires used the same platform, as reported by a later analysis. Broader study findings: Later, an analysis found that TCR clusters from the first cohort tended to co-occur in the 120 validation repertoires.

This clonotype originated in a woman aged 18 to 35 in good health and CMV-seropositive. The rearrangement uses TRBV18 and TRBJ1-5; TRBD1 is a possible D gene (6 bases). The sample was PBMCs. The CDR3 spells CASSRIQGTGNQPQHF. Written as DNA, the CDR3 is TGTGCCAGCTCTCGGATACAGGGAACAGGCAATCAGCCCCAGCATTTT.